The clone carrying this T cell receptor (beta chain) counts as large. Looked up from germline, CDR1 is SGHTA and CDR2 is FQGTGA. This CDR3 is built from 15 residues. The V gene end was trimmed by 3 bases and the J gene end by 5 bases; junction bases not matched to a gene: 6. The source of the sample is a study of T cell changes during pregnancy in multiple sclerosis. Sequencing used immunoSEQ multiplex PCR; TCRdb keeps in-frame clones, though not all of them. The sample includes roughly 44,000 clones, 88% of them seen just once. Here the sequenced sample was CD8+ T cells from peripheral blood mononuclear cells, taken after pregnancy. This chain links TRBV7-3 with TRBJ1-1, with 10 bases that match TRBD1. The receptor comes from a female donor in good health, enrolled as a control in a pregnancy study. The CDR3: CASSFTTGGLTEAFF. The CDR3, as DNA: TGTGCCAGCAGCTTCACGACAGGGGGCCTTACTGAAGCTTTCTTT.